A single sample gave rise to the 21 T cell receptor beta chains below, sequenced in a study of blood T cell repertoires in COVID-19. Data came from immunoSEQ multiplex PCR; TCRdb stores just in-frame clones and leaves some out. The repertoire includes about 410,000 clones, roughly 88% of them detected once, and 1.4% to 1.5% sits in the top ten. The source material was peripheral blood. These receptor sequences come from a woman in her twenties or thirties with active or convalescent COVID-19.

This clone came up once. This rearrangement joins TRBV5-1 to TRBJ1-1, with 8 bases lining up with TRBD1. With 0 bases clipped from V and 1 base from J, the junction kept 5 bases outside the gene matches. Germline V gene lookup returns CDR1 SGHRS and CDR2 YFSETQ. The CDR3 is made up of 16 amino acids. The CDR3 coding sequence is TGCGCCAGCAGCTTGGGAGACAGGGGTACGAACACTGAAGCTTTCTTT. This translates into CASSLGDRGTNTEAFF. Variable domain in full (rest from reference TRBV5-1 and TRBJ1-1): KAGVTQTPRYLIKTRGQQVTLSCSPISGHRSVSWYQQTPGQGLQFLFEYFSETQRNKGNFPGRFSGRQFSNSRSEMNVSTLELGDSALYLCASSLGDRGTNTEAFFGQGTRLTVV.

This clone is a singleton in its sample. The chain couples TRBV6-6 to TRBJ1-3, with 8 bases identical to TRBD1. The CDR3 covers 17 residues. CDR1 MNHNY and CDR2 SVGAGI come from the germline V gene (reference sequence). J gave up 0 bases and V 5 bases, and 9 bases lay outside the gene matches. DNA of the CDR3: TGTGCCAGCAGTCTACGGACAGGGCGATACTCTGGAAACACCATATATTTT. Translated, it gives CASSLRTGRYSGNTIYF.

This clone was seen a few times. The chain has TRBV2 and TRBJ1-2, with 7 bases matching TRBD1. J was trimmed by 5 bases and V by 4 bases; bases with no gene match: 16. This CDR3 region has 17 residues. Germline CDR1 SNHLY, CDR2 FYNNEI. In DNA form, the CDR3 reads TGTGCCAGCAGTGGCGACGAAAGACAGGGTAGGGGTTATGGCTACACCTTC. This sequence encodes CASSGDERQGRGYGYTF.

J is TRBJ2-7 and V is TRBV5-1; 13 bases align to TRBD2. The germline V gene has CDR1 SGHRS and CDR2 YFSETQ. The V gene end was trimmed by 3 bases and the J gene end by 6 bases; junction bases not matched to a gene: 9. The length of the CDR3 is 16 residues. In nucleotides, the CDR3 is TGCGCCAGCAGCTCGAAACTAGCGGGAGGGCCCAGCGAGCAGTACTTC. Translating it yields CASSSKLAGGPSEQYF.

Turning to this clone: Germline is not matched at one junction end, which may reflect a read error. The genes are TRBV5-1 and TRBJ1-3; a weak D match, TRBD1 (5 bases). The CDR3 runs 15 residues. The germline gives CDR1 SGHRS, CDR2 YFSETQ. The CDR3 DNA reads as TGCGCCCGCAGCGACGGGGGGTACGGTGGAAACACCATATATTTT. It codes for CARSDGGYGGNTIYF.

V gene TRBV27 combines with J gene TRBJ2-3; 9 bases are shared with TRBD2. CDR1 is MNHEY and CDR2 is SMNVEV in the germline V gene (reference sequence). V lost 8 bases and J lost 4; bases outside the gene matches: 10. This CDR3 is 15 amino acids long. CDR3 DNA: TGTGCCAGCCTGGGGACTAGCCGTTTCGCAGATACGCAGTATTTT. The encoded protein is CASLGTSRFADTQYF.

The gene calls are TRBV27 and TRBJ2-1; a weak D match, TRBD2 (5 bases). Germline CDR1 is MNHEY and CDR2 is SMNVEV (reference sequence). CDR3 length: 13 amino acids. V was cut by 4 bases and J by 3 bases, with 7 bases left in between. The CDR3 sequence is CASSSLGYNEQFF. The CDR3 region has the DNA TGTGCCAGCAGTTCACTAGGCTACAATGAGCAGTTCTTC.

There are a few counts of this clone. This chain joins TRBV4-1 and TRBJ2-7; TRBD2 aligns across 9 bases. From germline, CDR1 is MGHRA and CDR2 YSYEKL. The CDR3 spans 16 residues. The V gene end was trimmed by 0 bases and the J gene end by 6 bases; junction bases not matched to a gene: 9. The CDR3 DNA sequence: TGCGCCAGCAGCCAAGACACGGGGATAGCGGGGGTCGAGCAGTACTTC. Amino acid sequence: CASSQDTGIAGVEQYF.

This chain uses TRBV7-9 with TRBJ2-3; D gene ambiguous. The CDR3 totals 14 residues. Between the trimmed V and J ends, which lost 1 base and 4 bases, there was a span of 9 bases. CDR1 is SEHNR and CDR2 is FQNEAQ in the germline V gene (reference sequence). CDR3 sequence reads: CASSLVTGADTQYF. The CDR3 DNA reads as TGTGCCAGCAGCTTAGTCACCGGAGCAGATACGCAGTATTTT.

This sequence joins TRBV6-1 and TRBJ2-7; weak D call: TRBD2 (7 bases). Looked up from germline, CDR1 is MNHNS and CDR2 is SASEGT. V was pared by 3 bases and J by 0 bases, with 15 bases between. The length of the CDR3 is 16 residues. The CDR3 coding sequence is TGTGCCAGCAGTGAGTTCGGGGGGCCGAGCTCCTACGAGCAGTACTTC. Its protein product is CASSEFGGPSSYEQYF.

The chain combines TRBV2 with TRBJ2-1; 15 positions agree with TRBD2. V shed 8 bases, J shed 10 bases, and the junction held 6 bases outside the gene matches. Germline assignment: CDR1 SNHLY and CDR2 FYNNEI. There are 14 residues in the CDR3. The CDR3 here is CASAGLAGGEEQFF. CDR3 DNA: TGTGCCAGCGCGGGACTAGCGGGAGGTGAAGAGCAGTTCTTC.

This chain uses TRBV6-5 with TRBJ2-7; perhaps TRBD1 as D (7 bases). CDR3 size: 13 residues. CDR1 is MNHEY, CDR2 SVGAGI, per germline. Trimming took 4 bases from V and 4 from J, leaving 11 bases between them. The CDR3 nucleotides read TGTGCCAGCAGTTTCGCAGGGGGGTACGAGCAGTACTTC. This codes for CASSFAGGYEQYF.

This sequence joins TRBV5-1 and TRBJ1-1, with D possibly TRBD1 on 6 matching bases. CDR1 and CDR2 (germline): SGHRS, YFSETQ. This CDR3 region has 12 residues. V shed 7 bases and J shed 7 bases, with 14 bases lying between them. In nucleotides, the CDR3 is TGCGCCAGCGGGGGCAGGGAAGGTGAAGCTTTCTTT. The encoded protein is CASGGREGEAFF.

The V call is TRBV7-8, the J call TRBJ2-1; 9 nucleotides agree with TRBD2. Germline CDR1 SGHVS, CDR2 FQNEAQ. This CDR3 region has 16 residues. After removal of 6 bases from V and 0 bases from J, the junction contained 6 bases not matched to a gene. CDR3 protein: CASSKGTSLSYNEQFF. CDR3 bases: TGTGCCAGCAGTAAGGGGACTAGCCTCTCCTACAATGAGCAGTTCTTC. The full variable domain, in which reference TRBV7-8 and TRBJ2-1 provide the parts outside the CDR3, is GAGVSQSPRYKVAKRGQDVALRCDPISGHVSLFWYQQALGQGPEFLTYFQNEAQLDKSGLPSDRFFAERPEGSVSTLKIQRTQQEDSAVYLCASSKGTSLSYNEQFFGPGTRLTVL.

This clone showed up just once. The CDR3 nucleotides are TGTGCCTGGACTTACGACAGAGGCACTGAAGCTTTCTTT. As protein: CAWTYDRGTEAFF. V gene TRBV30 combines with J gene TRBJ1-1; maybe TRBD1 (5 bases). The germline gives CDR1 GTSNPN, CDR2 SVGIG (reference sequence). The CDR3 spans 13 residues. V was pared by 4 bases and J by 4 bases, with 13 bases between.

DNA for the CDR3: TGTGCCAGCAGTGACAGGGCACCACAATTGAACACTGAAGCTTTCTTT. As protein: CASSDRAPQLNTEAFF. The V call is TRBV2, the J call TRBJ1-1, with D possibly TRBD1 on 5 matching bases. Germline lookup yields CDR1 SNHLY and CDR2 FYNNEI. V was clipped by 3 bases and J by 0 bases, with 14 bases between them. The CDR3 spans 16 residues.

A single count supports this clone. CDR3 sequence reads: CASSTPGQGSVKTEAFF. DNA of the CDR3: TGTGCCAGTAGTACACCGGGACAGGGATCGGTAAAAACTGAAGCTTTCTTT. The chain has TRBV19 and TRBJ1-1, with 9 bases matching TRBD1. The CDR3 covers 17 residues. Germline lookup yields CDR1 LNHDA and CDR2 SQIVND (reference sequence). Trimming removed 4 bases from V and 5 bases from J; junction bases left unmatched: 14.

This sequence joins TRBV5-8 and TRBJ2-2, with D possibly TRBD2 on 6 matching bases. The CDR3 contains 14 residues. Germline V gene lookup returns CDR1 SGHTS and CDR2 YDEGEE. V gave up 2 bases and J gave up 4 bases, with 9 bases separating them. The CDR3: CASSFGGGTGELFF. In DNA form, the CDR3 reads TGTGCCAGCAGCTTCGGGGGAGGCACCGGGGAGCTGTTTTTT.

The gene calls are TRBV5-1 and TRBJ1-1; D is uncertain. Trimming left V 3 bases short and J 0 bases short, with 6 bases between. Germline CDR1 and CDR2: SGHRS and YFSETQ. The length of the CDR3 is 13 residues. The CDR3 bases are TGCGCCAGCAGCTACTACATGAACACTGAAGCTTTCTTT. Protein: CASSYYMNTEAFF.

V is TRBV2 and J is TRBJ2-1; 7 nucleotides line up with TRBD2. With 2 bases clipped from V and 4 bases from J, the junction kept 11 bases outside the gene matches. This CDR3 is built from 17 residues. Germline V lookup: CDR1 SNHLY, CDR2 FYNNEI. The CDR3 region is CASSESADGGGYNEQFF. CDR3 coding DNA: TGTGCCAGCAGTGAAAGCGCGGACGGGGGAGGGTACAATGAGCAGTTCTTC.

This chain uses TRBV11-2 with TRBJ1-2; TRBD1 matches 8 bases. Germline V gene lookup returns CDR1 SGHAT and CDR2 FQNNGV. V shed 5 bases, J shed 6 bases, and the junction held 2 bases outside the gene matches. The CDR3 is made up of 12 amino acids. The CDR3: CASSPTGDGYTF. The CDR3 nucleotides read TGTGCCAGCAGCCCGACAGGGGATGGCTACACCTTC.